The 13 T cell receptor beta chains in this list originate from one sample, sequenced in a study of identical twins. TCRdb re-derived calls from the 5' RACE reads in MiXCR, one entry per CDR3 protein. Of approximately 600,000 distinct CDR3 sequences in the sample, roughly 7.2% were seen once. This sample also appeared in a second study, on yellow fever vaccine responses in identical twins.

What was sequenced was PBMCs. These receptors were collected from a woman younger than 35 in good health.

This clonotype was detected a few times. This rearrangement joins TRBV7-2 to TRBJ1-6; TRBD1 is a possible D gene (5 bases). The CDR3 has 15 residues. Germline values: CDR1 SGHTA, CDR2 FQGNSA. V was shortened by 1 base and J by 9 bases, with 13 bases between the two germline ends. The CDR3 sequence is CASSLVAAGGSPLHF. Here the CDR3 DNA reads TGTGCCAGCAGCTTAGTGGCCGCGGGGGGTTCACCCCTCCACTTT.

CDR3 in amino acids: CASSQTGGVRETQYF. DNA for the CDR3: TGCGCCAGCAGCCAGACAGGGGGGGTACGGGAGACCCAGTACTTC. V gene TRBV4-1 combines with J gene TRBJ2-5; 9 bases are a match to TRBD1. The CDR3 contains 15 residues. Germline CDR1 and CDR2: MGHRA and YSYEKL. Trimming removed 3 bases from V and 5 bases from J; junction bases left unmatched: 7.

This clonotype was seen many times. The chain links TRBV19 to TRBJ1-1, with TRBD1 matching 10 bases. The germline V gene encodes CDR1 LNHDA and CDR2 SQIVND (reference sequence). The CDR3 is 12 residues long. V gave up 6 bases and J gave up 13 bases; unmatched junction bases: 8. CDR3 sequence: CASSSSGQGSFF. CDR3 sequence (DNA): TGTGCCAGTAGCTCCTCGGGACAGGGGAGTTTCTTT.

The J gene is TRBJ2-3, the V gene TRBV2, with TRBD2 matching over 13 bases. The CDR3 is made up of 18 amino acids. The V segment lost 4 bases and the J segment 6 bases; nucleotides outside the gene matches: 13. Germline-derived CDR1 and CDR2 are SNHLY and FYNNEI. The CDR3 loop is CASSGTSGSSVVGDTQYF. CDR3 coding DNA: TGTGCCAGCAGTGGGACTAGCGGGAGTTCCGTTGTCGGGGATACGCAGTATTTT.

This clonotype has a count of ten or more. This chain joins TRBV11-2 and TRBJ2-1; the match to TRBD2 covers 16 bases. The CDR3 consists of 19 residues. V shed 5 bases, J shed 0 bases, and the junction held 7 bases outside the gene matches. Germline V CDR1 and CDR2: SGHAT, FQNNGV. The CDR3 bases are TGTGCCAGCAGCCGCCCGGGACTAGCGGGGGGGAGCTCCTACAATGAGCAGTTCTTC. This sequence encodes CASSRPGLAGGSSYNEQFF.

Many counts were recorded for this clonotype. This rearrangement joins TRBV29-1 to TRBJ1-2, with unresolved D. Looked up from germline, CDR1 is SQVTM and CDR2 is ANQGSEA. Trimming cost V 7 bases and J 8 bases, with 20 bases left between them. This CDR3 spans 13 amino acids. The CDR3 is CSAPDPSLGGYTF. In DNA form, the CDR3 reads TGCAGCGCCCCGGATCCAAGTTTAGGGGGCTACACCTTC.

This clonotype was recorded a few times. The V call is TRBV5-5, the J call TRBJ2-2; D is tentatively TRBD1 or TRBD2 (5 bases each). The length of the CDR3 is 16 residues. The V end was cut by 0 bases, the J end by 7 bases, with 16 bases between. Germline V gene data show CDR1 as SGHKS and CDR2 as YYEKEE (reference sequence). As DNA, the CDR3 is TGTGCCAGCAGCTTGGGGGGGTTTGTTGGTCTCGGGGAGCTGTTTTTT. Protein product: CASSLGGFVGLGELFF.

In its sample, this clonotype was seen a few times. The chain uses TRBV6-5 and TRBJ2-5, with D uncertain. The CDR3 sequence is 17 residues long. Trimming took off 0 bases at V and 0 bases at J, with 14 bases between the two ends. The V gene's germline CDR1 is MNHEY and CDR2 SVGAGI. The CDR3 coding sequence is TGTGCCAGCAGTTACTCGAAAATGAGCAGTCACCAAGAGACCCAGTACTTC. It encodes CASSYSKMSSHQETQYF.

In its sample, this clonotype was seen a few times. The chain has TRBV20-1 and TRBJ2-7; 10 bases align to TRBD2. Germline trimming cut 3 bases from V and 2 bases from J; bases unmatched to any gene: 10. CDR1 DFQATT and CDR2 SNEGSKA come from the germline V gene (reference sequence). The CDR3 extends over 16 amino acids. CDR3 nucleotide sequence: TGCAGTGCTAGTAGGCCAGCGGGGGGGCTCGCCTACGAGCAGTACGTC. This sequence encodes CSASRPAGGLAYEQYV.

The gene calls are TRBV2 and TRBJ1-2; 9 bases match TRBD1. Germline CDR1 reads SNHLY; CDR2 reads FYNNEI. This CDR3 is built from 15 residues. V lost 4 bases to trimming and J lost 8 bases; unmatched junction nucleotides: 11. The CDR3, as DNA: TGTGCCAGCAGTGCGCCGGGGACAGGGCTTCGGGGCTACACCTTC. This sequence encodes CASSAPGTGLRGYTF.

This clonotype was found many times. The chain joins TRBV28 to TRBJ2-1; 11 bases align to TRBD2. The CDR3 consists of 15 residues. With V trimmed by 6 bases and J by 5 bases, 6 bases remained unmatched. CDR1 is MDHEN, CDR2 SYDVKM, per germline. CDR3 sequence: CASSPPGLADNEQFF. In nucleotides, the CDR3 is TGTGCCAGCAGCCCCCCGGGACTAGCGGACAATGAGCAGTTCTTC.

The CDR3 region has the DNA TGTGCCAGCAGCCTTTTTGGACTAGCGGACCAAGAGACCCAGTACTTC. Encoded protein: CASSLFGLADQETQYF. This sequence joins TRBV7-6 and TRBJ2-5, with 10 bases aligning to TRBD2. Unmatched junction bases numbered 6, after V lost 5 bases and J lost 0 bases. In germline, CDR1 is SGHVS, CDR2 FNYEAQ. The CDR3 is made up of 16 amino acids.

The rearrangement joins TRBV3-1 to TRBJ2-4; TRBD2 matches 12 bases. Germline V gene sequence: CDR1 LGHDT, CDR2 YNNKEL (reference sequence). The trim removed 4 bases at V and 5 bases at J, leaving 9 bases unmatched. There are 17 residues in the CDR3. This CDR3 reads CASSPRGTSGPQNIQYF. The CDR3 bases are TGTGCCAGCAGCCCCCGCGGGACTAGCGGGCCACAAAACATTCAGTACTTC.